This TCR beta chain was identified in a study of blood T cell repertoires in COVID-19. On the study more broadly: Sample material is recorded as cDNA or gDNA derived from T cells, B-cell-depleted T cells, or PBMCs.

As originally analysed: It was from reference gene primer amplification that nucleated cell counts were estimated. Assay: immunoSEQ multiplex PCR; the TCRdb copy retains only in-frame clones and omits some. V, J and clone size are those of that table, while D and trimming were read from the DNA. There are about 200,000 clones in the sample; approximately 87% occur only once, and 2.2% lies in the top ten. The junction had 16 bases not matched to a gene; V was cut back by 3 bases and J by 7 bases. Per germline, CDR1 SGDLS and CDR2 YYNGEE. The CDR3 consists of 18 residues. The chain recombines TRBV9 with TRBJ2-1; TRBD2 agrees at 10 bases. This clonotype was obtained from a woman aged 45-60 years with acute or convalescent COVID-19. The sample was peripheral blood. CDR3 DNA sequence: TGTGCCAGCAGCGCCGATCGGGGGCTAGCGGGAGTAAGTAATGAGCAGTTCTTC. Amino acids: CASSADRGLAGVSNEQFF.